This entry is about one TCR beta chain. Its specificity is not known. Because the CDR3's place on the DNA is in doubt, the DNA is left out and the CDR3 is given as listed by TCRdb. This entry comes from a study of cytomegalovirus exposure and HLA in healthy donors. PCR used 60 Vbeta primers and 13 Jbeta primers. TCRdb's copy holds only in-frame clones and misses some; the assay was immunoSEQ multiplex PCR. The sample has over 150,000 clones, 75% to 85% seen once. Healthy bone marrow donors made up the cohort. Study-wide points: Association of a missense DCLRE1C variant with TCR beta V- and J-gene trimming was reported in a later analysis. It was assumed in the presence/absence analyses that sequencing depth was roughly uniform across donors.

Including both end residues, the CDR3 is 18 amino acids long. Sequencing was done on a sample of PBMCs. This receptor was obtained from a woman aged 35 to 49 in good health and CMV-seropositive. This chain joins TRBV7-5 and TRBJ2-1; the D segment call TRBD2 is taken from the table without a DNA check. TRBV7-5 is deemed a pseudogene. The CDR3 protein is CVRSSYLCRESWENEQFF.